This T cell receptor beta chain is from a study of T-cell memory formation after mild COVID-19. Study observations and caveats: Memory from before infection featured some responding clones, which suggests cross-reactive memory joined. The CD4+ clones that contracted clustered mainly within CM and EM, and the CD8+ clones concentrated in EMRA. Balance between CD4 and CD8 was seen in clones contracting day 15 to 85, and a CD4+ lean was seen in later expanders.

This clonotype was picked up a small number of times. Its matching antigen is unknown. Libraries for TCRalpha and TCRbeta carried sample barcodes and unique molecular identifiers via 5'RACE. TCRdb itself ran the 5' RACE reads through MiXCR, one entry per CDR3 protein. The table has about 180,000 distinct CDR3 sequences, less than 20% seen once. The CDR3 is made up of 11 amino acids. With 7 bases removed from V and 7 bases from J, the gap between germline ends came to 10 bases. CDR1 is SGHTA and CDR2 is FQGNSA in the germline V gene. Sequenced sample: PBMCs or a T cell subset sorted from them (not recorded which). This receptor was obtained from a man between 18 and 29 years old who had mild COVID-19 (a few samples of this study predate the infection). Cell type and time point are not known. The chain is built from TRBV7-2 and TRBJ1-2; possibly TRBD1 for D (5 bases). The CDR3, as DNA: TGTGCCAGCACCGGGGCGGGTGGCTACACCTTC. Translated: CASTGAGGYTF. The whole variable domain, filled in from reference TRBV7-2 and TRBJ1-2, reads GAGVSQSPSNKVTEKGKDVELRCDPISGHTALYWYRQSLGQGLEFLIYFQGNSAPDKSGLPSDRFSAERTGGSVSTLTIQRTQQEDSAVYLCASTGAGGYTFGSGTRLTVV.